The 24 T cell receptor beta chains below come from one sample, sequenced in a study of blood T cells in healthy people across ages. Next came a second PCR, run for about 7 to 12 cycles, which used a sample-barcoded 5' primer along with a J-beta primer mix. TCRdb analysed the 5' RACE reads with MiXCR anew, one entry per CDR3 protein. The sample lists approximately 810,000 distinct CDR3 sequences, more than 25% seen once, with around 16% in the top ten. The sequenced sample was blood. The receptors stem from a woman aged 80 or over in good health.

The table lists this clonotype with a count of one. This chain joins TRBV28 and TRBJ2-5; tentative D call: TRBD2 (5 bases). Looked up from germline, CDR1 is MDHEN and CDR2 is SYDVKM. The CDR3 has 17 amino acids. Trimming shortened V by 2 bases and J by 1 base, and 17 bases separated the two germline ends. The DNA for the CDR3 is TGTGCCAGCAGTTTACTTGAAGAACGGAGGATCCAAGAGACCCAGTACTTC. It yields the protein CASSLLEERRIQETQYF.

The V and J genes are TRBV30 and TRBJ2-1; D remains unclear. CDR3 length: 13 residues. The V end was cut by 0 bases, the J end by 5 bases, with 8 bases between. Germline V gene sequence: CDR1 GTSNPN, CDR2 SVGIG (reference sequence). The CDR3 region has the DNA TGTGCCTGGAGTGTGAACCGGAACAATGAGCAGTTCTTC. Its protein is CAWSVNRNNEQFF.

Many counts were recorded for this clonotype. The genes are TRBV4-1 and TRBJ2-7; a weak D match, TRBD1 (6 bases). Germline CDR1 MGHRA, CDR2 YSYEKL. Trimming removed 0 bases from V and 0 bases from J, with 15 bases in between. This CDR3 region has 17 residues. In DNA, the CDR3 is TGCGCCAGCAGCCAAGAAGCGGCACAGGGATACTCCTACGAGCAGTACTTC. It encodes CASSQEAAQGYSYEQYF.

Comments on this clonotype: A single base separates this from a much larger clone, so it may be a read error. The chain employs TRBV29-1 and TRBJ2-7, with 8 nucleotides matching TRBD1. This CDR3 region has 13 residues. CDR1 and CDR2 from the germline V gene are SQVTM and ANQGSEA. J gave up 3 bases and V 7 bases, and 8 bases lay outside the gene matches. The CDR3: CSAGTGAGYEQYF. CDR3 DNA sequence: TGCAGCGCGGGGACAGGAGCAGGCTACGAGCAGTACTTC.

The table lists this clonotype with many counts. The V gene is TRBV19, the J gene TRBJ2-3; D unclear. V shed 3 bases and J shed 2 bases, with 9 bases lying between them. Germline V gene data show CDR1 as LNHDA and CDR2 as SQIVND (reference sequence). The CDR3 contains 14 residues. For the CDR3, the DNA is TGTGCCAGTAGTATTGCACAGAACACAGATACGCAGTATTTT. As protein: CASSIAQNTDTQYF.

The chain employs TRBV10-1 and TRBJ2-7; TRBD2 aligns across 8 bases. The V gene end was trimmed by 2 bases and the J gene end by 10 bases; junction bases not matched to a gene: 10. Germline V gene data show CDR1 as WNHNN and CDR2 as SYGVQD (reference sequence). The CDR3 covers 14 residues. CDR3 loop: CASSEGSAGGQQYF. Here the CDR3 DNA reads TGCGCCAGCAGTGAGGGGAGTGCGGGGGGCCAACAGTACTTC.

Note on this clonotype: It may be a read error: a sequence one base away is much more abundant. The chain links TRBV18 to TRBJ2-7, with D tentatively TRBD2 (6 bases). The germline gives CDR1 KGHSH, CDR2 LQKENI. V lost 1 base to trimming and J lost 6 bases, with 10 bases between them. There are 13 residues in the CDR3. CDR3 DNA sequence: TGTGCCAGCTCACCACTGCGGGATTCCGAGCAGTACTTC. Translated, it gives CASSPLRDSEQYF.

The V call is TRBV20-1, the J call TRBJ2-1, with a weak D call TRBD1 (6 bases). The J call may be wrong; the DNA end is better matched by TRBJ2-7. Germline values: CDR1 DFQATT, CDR2 SNEGSKA (reference sequence). There are 14 residues in the CDR3. DNA of the CDR3: TGCAGTGCGACCAACAGGGTGCTCTACAATGAGCAGTACTTC. Amino acids: CSATNRVLYNEQYF.

This clonotype was detected ten times or more. This chain connects TRBV12-3 or TRBV12-4 to TRBJ1-5, with a tentative D call TRBD1 (6 bases). The V end lost 5 bases, the J end lost 2 bases, and 16 bases lay between the germline ends. There are 16 residues in the CDR3. As DNA, the CDR3 is TGTGCCAGCAGTCCGCAACAGGGCCGGGGCAATCAGCCCCAGCATTTT. Translated: CASSPQQGRGNQPQHF.

Many counts were recorded for this clonotype. This chain connects TRBV15 to TRBJ2-3, with D tentatively TRBD1 (6 bases). V was cut by 8 bases and J by 0 bases, with 15 bases left in between. The CDR3 has 15 amino acids. The germline gives CDR1 LNHNV, CDR2 YYDKDF (reference sequence). The CDR3 region has the DNA TGTGCCACCTCCACCGACAGGTCCAGCACAGATACGCAGTATTTT. Translating it yields CATSTDRSSTDTQYF.

This chain uses TRBV5-6 with TRBJ1-6; TRBD1 aligns across 7 bases. The CDR3 is 13 residues long. Germline loops: CDR1 SGHDT, CDR2 YYEEEE. Trimming removed 9 bases from V and 3 bases from J; junction bases left unmatched: 3. CDR3 in amino acids: CATGQNYNSPLHF. The CDR3 DNA sequence: TGTGCCACGGGACAGAACTATAATTCACCCCTCCACTTT.

This clonotype was detected ten times or more. The CDR3 bases are TGTGCCATCAGTGATCCGACAGGGGGCAGATACAATGAGCAGTTCTTC. Translating gives CAISDPTGGRYNEQFF. The chain carries TRBV10-3 and TRBJ2-1; 10 nucleotides align to TRBD1. The CDR3 contains 16 residues. V gave up 3 bases and J gave up 4 bases; unmatched junction bases: 6. Germline values: CDR1 ENHRY, CDR2 SYGVKD.

J is TRBJ1-5 and V is TRBV4-3, with unresolved D. The CDR3 is 15 amino acids. The V end was cut by 0 bases, the J end by 6 bases, with 12 bases between. The germline CDR1 and CDR2 sequences are LGHNA and YSLEER. The CDR3 spells CASSQDQRVPQPQHF. CDR3 sequence (DNA): TGCGCCAGCAGCCAAGATCAGAGGGTCCCTCAGCCCCAGCATTTT.

This clonotype was seen a handful of times. The chain carries TRBV28 and TRBJ1-5; a weak D match, TRBD1 (5 bases). V was trimmed by 6 bases and J by 6 bases, leaving 9 bases between them. Germline CDR1 reads MDHEN; CDR2 reads SYDVKM. The CDR3 is 12 residues long. This CDR3 is CASRSGIQPQHF. CDR3 in DNA: TGTGCCAGCAGGTCAGGGATTCAGCCCCAGCATTTT.

This chain links TRBV20-1 with TRBJ2-2, with D tentatively TRBD2 (5 bases). The CDR3 is made up of 13 amino acids. Between the trimmed V and J ends, which lost 5 bases and 4 bases, there was a span of 11 bases. Looked up from germline, CDR1 is DFQATT and CDR2 is SNEGSKA (reference sequence). CDR3 in DNA: TGCAGTGCTGACCCGGGAAGCACCGGGGAGCTGTTTTTT. Its translation is CSADPGSTGELFF.

Notes on this clonotype: A read error is possible here, since a much larger clone lies one base away. This chain links TRBV5-1 with TRBJ2-1; either TRBD1 or TRBD2 may fit D (5 bases each). The CDR3 has 20 amino acids. Per germline, CDR1 SGHRS and CDR2 YFSETQ. In nucleotides, the CDR3 is TGCGCCAGCAGCTCACTTGGAGTACTTCCGGGACGGAGCTCCTACAATGAGCGGTTCTTC. Its translation is CASSSLGVLPGRSSYNERFF.

V gene TRBV7-2 combines with J gene TRBJ1-4; no firm D call. The CDR3 spans 13 residues. CDR1 and CDR2 (germline): SGHTA, FQGNSA. V was clipped by 3 bases and J by 13 bases, with 15 bases between them. CDR3 sequence reads: CASSLNPEGTLFF. In nucleotides, the CDR3 is TGTGCCAGCAGCTTGAACCCTGAGGGAACACTGTTTTTT. The full variable domain, with the rest looked up from reference TRBV7-2 and TRBJ1-4, is GAGVSQSPSNKVTEKGKDVELRCDPISGHTALYWYRQSLGQGLEFLIYFQGNSAPDKSGLPSDRFSAERTGGSVSTLTIQRTQQEDSAVYLCASSLNPEGTLFFGSGTQLSVL.

This clonotype was found a few times. The chain employs TRBV12-3 or TRBV12-4 and TRBJ2-2, with D unclear. The CDR3 has 12 amino acids. Trimming stripped 3 bases from V and 8 bases from J, with 7 bases between. CDR3 bases: TGTGCCAGCAGTTTTAATTCTGGGGAGCTGTTTTTT. It specifies CASSFNSGELFF.

This clonotype was seen at least ten times. The genes are TRBV10-3 and TRBJ2-7; 8 bases map to TRBD1. Germline CDR1 and CDR2: ENHRY and SYGVKD. The CDR3 is 14 amino acids. J lost 2 bases, V lost 6 bases, and 6 bases had no gene match. The CDR3 DNA reads as TGTGCCATCAGGGACAGGGTATCAACCTACGAGCAGTACTTC. Protein sequence: CAIRDRVSTYEQYF.

This clonotype was seen only a few times. V usage is TRBV6-5 and J usage is TRBJ1-2, with no clear D. From germline, CDR1 is MNHEY and CDR2 SVGAGI. CDR3 length: 13 amino acids. V lost 5 bases and J 8 bases, leaving 15 bases between the germline ends. The CDR3 here is CASSQVPPRGYTF. As DNA, the CDR3 is TGTGCCAGCAGTCAAGTACCCCCTCGGGGCTACACCTTC.

Ten or more counts support this clonotype. The chain couples TRBV5-1 to TRBJ2-3; 10 nucleotides line up with TRBD2. This CDR3 region has 16 residues. CDR1 is SGHRS and CDR2 is YFSETQ in the germline V gene. The V segment lost 2 bases and the J segment 1 base; nucleotides outside the gene matches: 4. The CDR3 reads CASSLNSGGRTDTQYF. CDR3 coding DNA: TGCGCCAGCAGCTTAAATAGCGGGGGGCGCACAGATACGCAGTATTTT.

This clonotype was counted a few times. The V gene is TRBV4-1, the J gene TRBJ2-1; D could derive from TRBD1 or TRBD2 (6 bases each). The germline V and J ends were trimmed by 0 bases and 4 bases, with 22 bases remaining between them. Germline-derived CDR1 and CDR2 are MGHRA and YSYEKL. The CDR3 has 19 residues. CDR3 nucleotides: TGCGCCAGCAGCCAAGATTTAGCCTCGACTAGGGGGTTTTACAATGAGCAGTTCTTC. Protein sequence: CASSQDLASTRGFYNEQFF.

This clonotype showed up many times. The chain has TRBV12-3 or TRBV12-4 and TRBJ1-2, with D uncertain. The CDR3 length is 11 residues. Trimming pared 3 bases from V and 10 bases from J, leaving 9 bases between. The CDR3 nucleotides read TGTGCCAGCAGTTTGTCCGGGTACTACACCTTC. This translates into CASSLSGYYTF.

This rearrangement joins TRBV27 to TRBJ2-1; TRBD1 matches 10 bases. The CDR3 is 14 residues long. Losses at the gene ends were 7 bases for V and 8 bases for J; bases not matched to a gene: 8. Germline assignment: CDR1 MNHEY and CDR2 SMNVEV (reference sequence). Here the CDR3 reads CASTAGQGYDEQFF. The CDR3 nucleotides are TGTGCCAGCACCGCGGGACAGGGGTACGATGAGCAGTTCTTC.